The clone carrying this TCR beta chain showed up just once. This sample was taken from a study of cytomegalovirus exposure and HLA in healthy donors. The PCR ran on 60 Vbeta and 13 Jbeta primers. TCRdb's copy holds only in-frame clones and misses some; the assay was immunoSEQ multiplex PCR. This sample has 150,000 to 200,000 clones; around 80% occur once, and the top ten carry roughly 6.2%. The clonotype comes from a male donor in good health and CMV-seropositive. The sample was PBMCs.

CDR3 amino acids: CASSILPGLAEDNEQFF. The CDR3 DNA follows: TGTGCCAGCAGTATCCTCCCAGGACTAGCGGAGGACAATGAGCAGTTCTTC. The chain couples TRBV7-6 to TRBJ2-1; 10 bases fit TRBD2. This CDR3 has 17 amino acids. With 6 bases clipped from V and 5 bases from J, the junction kept 13 bases outside the gene matches. The germline V gene encodes CDR1 SGHVS and CDR2 FNYEAQ. Full variable domain (outside the CDR3, taken from reference TRBV7-6 and TRBJ2-1): GAGVSQSPRYKVTKRGQDVALRCDPISGHVSLYWYRQALGQGPEFLTYFNYEAQQDKSGLPNDRFSAERPEGSISTLTIQRTEQRDSAMYRCASSILPGLAEDNEQFFGPGTRLTVL.